Below, 9 T cell receptor beta chains from the same sample are listed, as sequenced in a study of T cells in localized non-small cell lung cancer (dated by TCRdb to about 2020). The method was the immunoSEQ multiplex PCR assay. The table was pulled from immuneACCESS by TCRdb, which kept in-frame rearrangements only. Such tables lose some clones; where checked, under half of the loss comes from unresolved V genes, and the rest has no known cause. For this sample the table gives 1,500 to 2,000 clones, of which more than 20% were detected only once. The ten largest clonotypes hold roughly 15% of the sample. The material sequenced was normal lung tissue next to the tumor, taken before any cancer treatment. The receptors were gathered from a female donor of 60 years or more with stage II lung adenocarcinoma.

J is TRBJ1-1 and V is TRBV11-3; D gene ambiguous. The CDR3 length is 14 residues. Germline loops: CDR1 SGHNT, CDR2 YENEEA. Trimming shortened V by 6 bases and J by 11 bases, and 22 bases separated the two germline ends. The CDR3 protein is CASSSAIGSQRAFF. In DNA, the CDR3 is TGTGCCAGCAGTTCGGCGATCGGTTCTCAGAGGGCTTTCTTT. The full variable domain, with the rest looked up from reference TRBV11-3 and TRBJ1-1, is EAGVVQSPRYKIIEKKQPVAFWCNPISGHNTLYWYLQNLGQGPELLIRYENEEAVDDSQLPKDRFSAERLKGVDSTLKIQPAELGDSAVYLCASSSAIGSQRAFFGQGTRLTVV.

The chain carries TRBV11-3 and TRBJ1-1; a weak D match, TRBD1 (6 bases). The CDR3 consists of 14 residues. In germline, CDR1 is SGHNT, CDR2 YENEEA. V was trimmed by 0 bases and J by 4 bases, leaving 9 bases between them. DNA for the CDR3: TGTGCCAGCAGCTTAGACAGGGGAGGCACTGAAGCTTTCTTT. Its protein product is CASSLDRGGTEAFF.

This clone was seen a few times. The chain has TRBV11-3 and TRBJ1-5; no definite D call. V lost 0 bases, J lost 9 bases, and 15 bases lay in between. Per germline, CDR1 SGHNT and CDR2 YENEEA. CDR3 length equals 15 residues. The CDR3 region has the DNA TGTGCCAGCAGCTTAGATGATAGGGTCCGACGGCCCCAGCATTTT. It is translated as CASSLDDRVRRPQHF.

This clone was detected a few times. The rearrangement joins TRBV6-8 to TRBJ1-1, with D unresolved. Trimming took off 0 bases at V and 1 base at J, with 9 bases between the two ends. Germline assignment: CDR1 MNHGY and CDR2 SAAAGT. This CDR3 region has 15 residues. The CDR3 coding sequence is TGTGCCAGCAGTTACTCGAGATCAGGGAACACTGAAGCTTTCTTT. Translated, it gives CASSYSRSGNTEAFF.

J is TRBJ2-7 and V is TRBV6-8; TRBD2 matches 7 bases. Germline CDR1 is MNHGY and CDR2 is SAAAGT. V shed 6 bases, J shed 1 base, and the junction held 15 bases outside the gene matches. This CDR3 has 17 amino acids. The CDR3 DNA reads TGTGCCAGCAGCCGCAGTAACAGGTTAGCGGGTTCCTACGAGCAGTACTTC. It codes for CASSRSNRLAGSYEQYF.

This rearrangement joins TRBV5-1 to TRBJ1-4; the D is unclear. Trimming left V 3 bases short and J 0 bases short, with 9 bases between. This CDR3 comprises 15 residues. Per the germline V gene, CDR1 is SGHRS and CDR2 is YFSETQ. This chain's CDR3 is CASSSGRSTNEKLFF. In DNA form, the CDR3 reads TGCGCCAGCAGCTCCGGACGGTCAACTAATGAAAAACTGTTTTTT.

This CDR3 reads CASSTNGGLRELFF. CDR3 in DNA: TGTGCCAGTAGTACTAATGGGGGCCTGAGGGAGCTGTTTTTT. The chain couples TRBV19 to TRBJ2-2; maybe TRBD1 (6 bases). CDR1 and CDR2 (germline): LNHDA, SQIVND (reference sequence). Trimming shortened V by 4 bases and J by 9 bases, and 15 bases separated the two germline ends. The CDR3 is 14 amino acids.

This rearrangement joins TRBV10-2 to TRBJ1-1; TRBD1 agrees at 7 bases. CDR3 length: 15 residues. The junction had 12 bases not matched to a gene; V was cut back by 0 bases and J by 11 bases. Germline loops: CDR1 WSHSY, CDR2 SAAADI. CDR3 in amino acids: CASSESRAGGERAFF. In DNA, the CDR3 is TGCGCCAGCAGTGAGTCGAGGGCAGGGGGAGAGCGGGCTTTCTTT.

This chain uses TRBV6-8 with TRBJ1-2, with TRBD1 as a possible D gene (6 bases). The germline V and J ends were trimmed by 9 bases and 8 bases, with 25 bases remaining between them. From germline, CDR1 is MNHGY and CDR2 SAAAGT. This CDR3 is built from 15 residues. The CDR3 region is CASWFAGADYSGYTF. As DNA, the CDR3 is TGTGCCAGTTGGTTTGCAGGGGCCGACTATTCGGGCTACACCTTC.